This T cell receptor (beta chain) was recorded in a study of blood T cell repertoires in COVID-19. Study-level background: T cells, B-cell-depleted T cells, or PBMCs supplied cDNA or gDNA.

V lost 4 bases, J lost 9 bases, and 7 bases stayed unmatched. CDR3 length: 15 amino acids. CDR1 is SGHVS, CDR2 FQNEAQ, per germline. As originally analysed: Scientists estimated how many nucleated cells there were by amplifying reference gene primers. The method was immunoSEQ multiplex PCR; TCRdb's version includes in-frame clones alone and lacks a portion of them. The DNA was the basis for D and trimming; V, J and clone size are from that table. The data contain some 150,000 clones, roughly 90% of them seen just once; the ten biggest clones take up approximately 2.8%. This receptor was taken from a man aged 60 to 69 with acute or convalescent COVID-19. This chain connects TRBV7-8 to TRBJ2-1; 12 nucleotides match TRBD2. The sample consisted of peripheral blood. CDR3 loop: CASSSSSGGAGEQFF. CDR3 sequence (DNA): TGTGCCAGCAGCTCTTCTAGCGGGGGGGCCGGTGAGCAGTTCTTC.